These 5 T cell receptor beta chains came from one sample sequenced in a study of shared clonotypes between healthy human individuals. Generated by immunoSEQ multiplex PCR, the TCRdb table keeps only in-frame clones and is missing some. The profile shows 2 million to 2.5 million clones, just under 95% of them singletons. Terminally differentiated effector memory CD45RA+ cells were left out of the naive CD8 fraction, which was CD45RO-negative and positively selected for CCR7. Source material: naive CD8+ T cells sorted from blood. The receptor set was obtained from a man between 18 and 35 years old in good health.

This clone was seen more than once but under ten times. The chain is built from TRBV5-1 and TRBJ1-4; maybe TRBD1 (5 bases). Germline V lookup: CDR1 SGHRS, CDR2 YFSETQ. Trimming removed 6 bases at V and 6 bases at J, with 18 bases between. This CDR3 is built from 15 residues. CDR3 loop: CASTPTVGRDEKLFF. The DNA for the CDR3 is TGCGCCAGCACCCCAACGGTGGGGCGAGATGAAAAACTGTTTTTT. Full variable domain (outside the CDR3, taken from reference TRBV5-1 and TRBJ1-4): KAGVTQTPRYLIKTRGQQVTLSCSPISGHRSVSWYQQTPGQGLQFLFEYFSETQRNKGNFPGRFSGRQFSNSRSEMNVSTLELGDSALYLCASTPTVGRDEKLFFGSGTQLSVL.

The gene calls are TRBV25-1 and TRBJ2-5; TRBD2 might be the D (6 bases). V lost 0 bases and J 2 bases, leaving 13 bases between the germline ends. Germline V gene data show CDR1 as MGHDK and CDR2 as SYGVNS. There are 16 residues in the CDR3. CDR3 DNA: TGTGCCAGCAGTGAATATGGGCTAGCGAATCAAGAGACCCAGTACTTC. This sequence encodes CASSEYGLANQETQYF.

The gene calls are TRBV7-2 and TRBJ2-3; 12 nucleotides match TRBD2. The CDR3 is 15 residues long. With 5 bases clipped from V and 6 bases from J, the junction kept 6 bases outside the gene matches. Germline values: CDR1 SGHTA, CDR2 FQGNSA. The CDR3 is CASSSGLAGWDTQYF. DNA for the CDR3: TGTGCCAGCAGCAGCGGACTAGCGGGGTGGGATACGCAGTATTTT.

The V and J genes are TRBV11-3 and TRBJ2-2; 7 positions match TRBD2. Per germline, CDR1 SGHNT and CDR2 YENEEA. This CDR3 has 12 residues. The V and J ends lost 5 bases and 7 bases, in that order; junction bases with no gene match: 1. CDR3: CASSPGGGELFF. As DNA, the CDR3 is TGTGCCAGCAGCCCGGGAGGCGGGGAGCTGTTTTTT.

CDR3 DNA: TGTGCCAGCAGCTTTGGGACAGTGGAGGAGCAGTACTTC. This encodes CASSFGTVEEQYF. The V gene is TRBV5-6, the J gene TRBJ2-7, with 7 bases that match TRBD1. Trimming removed 2 bases from V and 7 bases from J; junction bases left unmatched: 6. Germline CDR1 and CDR2: SGHDT and YYEEEE. The CDR3 loop spans 13 amino acids.